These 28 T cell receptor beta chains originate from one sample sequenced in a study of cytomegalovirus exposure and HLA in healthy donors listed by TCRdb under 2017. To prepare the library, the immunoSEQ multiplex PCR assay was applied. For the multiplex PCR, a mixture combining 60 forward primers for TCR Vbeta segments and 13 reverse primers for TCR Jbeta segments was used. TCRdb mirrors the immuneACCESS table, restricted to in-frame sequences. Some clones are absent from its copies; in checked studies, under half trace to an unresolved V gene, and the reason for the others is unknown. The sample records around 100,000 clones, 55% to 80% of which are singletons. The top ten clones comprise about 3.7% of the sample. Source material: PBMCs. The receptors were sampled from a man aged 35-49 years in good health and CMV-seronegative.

The CDR3 is CASSHYRGLETQYF. The CDR3 DNA reads TGTGCCAGCAGTCACTACAGGGGGCTGGAGACCCAGTACTTC. This chain joins TRBV7-9 and TRBJ2-5, with 9 positions matching TRBD1. This CDR3 has 14 amino acids. The germline CDR1 and CDR2 sequences are SEHNR and FQNEAQ (reference sequence). With 6 bases clipped from V and 5 bases from J, the junction kept 7 bases outside the gene matches.

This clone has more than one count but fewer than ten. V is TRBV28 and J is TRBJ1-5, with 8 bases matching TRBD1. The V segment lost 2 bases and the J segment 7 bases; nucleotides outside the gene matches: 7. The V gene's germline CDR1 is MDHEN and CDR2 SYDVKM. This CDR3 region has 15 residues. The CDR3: CASSLSGQGGQPQHF. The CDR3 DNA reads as TGTGCCAGCAGTTTAAGCGGACAGGGTGGGCAGCCCCAGCATTTT.

CDR3 bases: TGTGCCATCCGGGAGGTGGATAGCAATCAGCCCCAGCATTTT. It translates to CAIREVDSNQPQHF. V is TRBV6-1 and J is TRBJ1-5, with D uncertain. The CDR3 sequence is 14 residues long. Germline V gene sequence: CDR1 MNHNS, CDR2 SASEGT. The germline V and J ends were trimmed by 10 bases and 0 bases, with 13 bases remaining between them.

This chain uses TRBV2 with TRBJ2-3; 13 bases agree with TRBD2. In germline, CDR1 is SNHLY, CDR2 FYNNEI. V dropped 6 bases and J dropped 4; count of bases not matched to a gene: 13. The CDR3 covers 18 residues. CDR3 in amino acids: CASRGTGRGLAGSDTQYF. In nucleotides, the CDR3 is TGTGCCAGCAGAGGGACAGGGCGGGGACTAGCGGGGTCAGATACGCAGTATTTT.

CDR3 region: CASSPPWEGSWKETQYF. In nucleotides, the CDR3 is TGTGCCAGCTCACCACCTTGGGAGGGTAGTTGGAAAGAGACCCAGTACTTC. The chain links TRBV18 to TRBJ2-5; 7 nucleotides agree with TRBD2. J was trimmed by 3 bases and V by 0 bases; bases with no gene match: 10. The CDR3 is 17 amino acids. Germline CDR1 is KGHSH and CDR2 is LQKENI.

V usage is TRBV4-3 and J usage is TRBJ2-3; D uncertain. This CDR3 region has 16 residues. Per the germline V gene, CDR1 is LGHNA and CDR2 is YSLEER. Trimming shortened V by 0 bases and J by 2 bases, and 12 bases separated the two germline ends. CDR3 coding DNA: TGCGCCAGCAGCCAAGATCTTGGGCTGCACACAGATACGCAGTATTTT. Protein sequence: CASSQDLGLHTDTQYF.

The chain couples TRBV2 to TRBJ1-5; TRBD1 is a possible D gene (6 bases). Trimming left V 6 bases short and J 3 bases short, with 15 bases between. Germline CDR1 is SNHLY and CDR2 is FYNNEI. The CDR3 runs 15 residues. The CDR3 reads CASRFWDTTNQPQHF. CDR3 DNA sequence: TGTGCCAGCAGGTTTTGGGACACAACCAATCAGCCCCAGCATTTT.

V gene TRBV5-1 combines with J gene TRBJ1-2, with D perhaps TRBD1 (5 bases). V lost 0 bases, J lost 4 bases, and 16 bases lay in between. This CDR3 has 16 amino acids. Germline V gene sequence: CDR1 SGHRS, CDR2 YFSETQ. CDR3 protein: CASSLASEGTRYGYTF. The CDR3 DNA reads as TGCGCCAGCAGCTTGGCATCAGAAGGGACTCGCTATGGCTACACCTTC.

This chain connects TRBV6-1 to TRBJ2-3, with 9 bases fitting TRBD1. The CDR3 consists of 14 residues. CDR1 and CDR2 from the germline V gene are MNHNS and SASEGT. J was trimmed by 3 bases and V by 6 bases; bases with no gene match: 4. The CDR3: CASSDRGKTDTQYF. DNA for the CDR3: TGTGCCAGCAGCGACAGGGGGAAAACAGATACGCAGTATTTT.

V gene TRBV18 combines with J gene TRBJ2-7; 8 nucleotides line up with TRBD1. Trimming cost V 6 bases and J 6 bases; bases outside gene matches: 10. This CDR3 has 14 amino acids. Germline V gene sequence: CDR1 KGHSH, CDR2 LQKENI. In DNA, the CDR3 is TGTGCCAGCTCCGCGGACAGGGCGCCCATCGAGCAGTACTTC. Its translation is CASSADRAPIEQYF.

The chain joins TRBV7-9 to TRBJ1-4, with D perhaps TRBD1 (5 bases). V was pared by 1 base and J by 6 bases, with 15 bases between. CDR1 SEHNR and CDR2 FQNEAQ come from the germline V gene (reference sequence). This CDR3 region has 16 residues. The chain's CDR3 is CASSLVRRGGDEKLFF. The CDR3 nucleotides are TGTGCCAGCAGCTTAGTTCGGCGGGGAGGGGATGAAAAACTGTTTTTT. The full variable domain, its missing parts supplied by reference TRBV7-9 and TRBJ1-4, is DTGVSQNPRHKITKRGQNVTFRCDPISEHNRLYWYRQTLGQGPEFLTYFQNEAQLEKSRLLSDRFSAERPKGSFSTLEIQRTEQGDSAMYLCASSLVRRGGDEKLFFGSGTQLSVL.

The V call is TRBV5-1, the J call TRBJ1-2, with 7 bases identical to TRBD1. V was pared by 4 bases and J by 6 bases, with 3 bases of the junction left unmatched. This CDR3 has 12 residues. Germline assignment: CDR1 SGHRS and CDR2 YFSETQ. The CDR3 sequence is CASSPGQHGYTF. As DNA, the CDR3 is TGCGCCAGCAGCCCGGGACAGCATGGCTACACCTTC.

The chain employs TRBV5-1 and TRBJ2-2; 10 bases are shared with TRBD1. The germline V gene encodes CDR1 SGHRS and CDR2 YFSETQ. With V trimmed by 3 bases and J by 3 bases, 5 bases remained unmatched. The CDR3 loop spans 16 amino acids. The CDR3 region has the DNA TGCGCCAGCAGCTCCGGACAGGGGGGTTACACCGGGGAGCTGTTTTTT. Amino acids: CASSSGQGGYTGELFF.

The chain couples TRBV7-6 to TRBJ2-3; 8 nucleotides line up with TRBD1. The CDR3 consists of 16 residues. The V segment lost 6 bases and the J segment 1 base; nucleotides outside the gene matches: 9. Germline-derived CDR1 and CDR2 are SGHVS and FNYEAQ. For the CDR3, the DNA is TGTGCCAGCAGTCATAACAGGGGGGATGGCACAGATACGCAGTATTTT. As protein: CASSHNRGDGTDTQYF.

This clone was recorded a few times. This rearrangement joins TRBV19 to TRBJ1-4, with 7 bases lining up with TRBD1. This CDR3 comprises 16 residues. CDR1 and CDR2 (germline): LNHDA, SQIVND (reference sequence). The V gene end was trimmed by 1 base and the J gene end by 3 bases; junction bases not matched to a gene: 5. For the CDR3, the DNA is TGTGCCAGTAGTATAGCTGCCGGGACAGCTAATGAAAAACTGTTTTTT. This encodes CASSIAAGTANEKLFF.

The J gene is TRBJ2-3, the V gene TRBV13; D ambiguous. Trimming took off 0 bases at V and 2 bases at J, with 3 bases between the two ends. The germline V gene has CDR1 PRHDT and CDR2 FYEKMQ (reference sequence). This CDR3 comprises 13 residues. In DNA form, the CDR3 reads TGTGCCAGCAGCTTAGGGTACACAGATACGCAGTATTTT. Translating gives CASSLGYTDTQYF.

Written as DNA, the CDR3 is TGTGCCAGCAGTTTAGTAACCAGGGGAGGGACTGAAGCTTTCTTT. Residues: CASSLVTRGGTEAFF. The rearrangement links TRBV27 to TRBJ1-1, with D possibly matching TRBD1 (6 bases). V was clipped by 2 bases and J by 5 bases, with 15 bases between them. The CDR3 is 15 residues long. Germline values: CDR1 MNHEY, CDR2 SMNVEV (reference sequence).

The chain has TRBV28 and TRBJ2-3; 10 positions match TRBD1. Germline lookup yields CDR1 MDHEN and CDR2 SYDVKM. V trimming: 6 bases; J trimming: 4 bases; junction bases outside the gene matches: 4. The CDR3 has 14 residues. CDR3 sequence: CASRETGGADTQYF. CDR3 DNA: TGTGCCAGCAGGGAGACAGGGGGCGCAGATACGCAGTATTTT.

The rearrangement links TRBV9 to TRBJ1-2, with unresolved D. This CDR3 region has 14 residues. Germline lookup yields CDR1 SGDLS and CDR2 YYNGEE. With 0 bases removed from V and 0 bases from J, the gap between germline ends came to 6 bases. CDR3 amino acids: CASSVVAANYGYTF. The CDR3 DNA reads TGTGCCAGCAGCGTAGTGGCAGCTAACTATGGCTACACCTTC.

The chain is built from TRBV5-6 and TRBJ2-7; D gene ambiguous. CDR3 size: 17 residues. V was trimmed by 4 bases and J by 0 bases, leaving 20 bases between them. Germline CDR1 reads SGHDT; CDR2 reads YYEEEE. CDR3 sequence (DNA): TGTGCCAGCAGCCCCCAAGCCGGGTTCAGCACCTCCTACGAGCAGTACTTC. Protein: CASSPQAGFSTSYEQYF. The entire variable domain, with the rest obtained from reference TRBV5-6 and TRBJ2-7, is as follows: DAGVTQSPTHLIKTRGQQVTLRCSPKSGHDTVSWYQQALGQGPQFIFQYYEEEERQRGNFPDRFSGHQFPNYSSELNVNALLLGDSALYLCASSPQAGFSTSYEQYFGPGTRLTVT.

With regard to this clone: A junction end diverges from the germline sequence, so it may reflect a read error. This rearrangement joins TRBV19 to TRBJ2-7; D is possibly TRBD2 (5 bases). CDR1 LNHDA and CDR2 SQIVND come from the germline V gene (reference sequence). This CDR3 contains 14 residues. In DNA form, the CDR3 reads TGTGCCAGTAGTATTCGGACTCACTCCCACGAGCAGTACTTC. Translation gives CASSIRTHSHEQYF.

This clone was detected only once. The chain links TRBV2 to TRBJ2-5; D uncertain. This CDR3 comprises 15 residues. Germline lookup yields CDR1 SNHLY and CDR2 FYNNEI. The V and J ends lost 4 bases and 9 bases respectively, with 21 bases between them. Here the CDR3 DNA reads TGTGCCAGCAGTGTCGATCGCGGATCCCAAGTGGCCCAGTACTTC. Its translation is CASSVDRGSQVAQYF.

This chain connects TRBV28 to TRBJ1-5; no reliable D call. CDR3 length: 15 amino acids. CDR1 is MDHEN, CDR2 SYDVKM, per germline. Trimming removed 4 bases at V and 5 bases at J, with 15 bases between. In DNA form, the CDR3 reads TGTGCCAGCAGTTCGGACGGCGGAGGAGATCAGCCCCAGCATTTT. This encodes CASSSDGGGDQPQHF.

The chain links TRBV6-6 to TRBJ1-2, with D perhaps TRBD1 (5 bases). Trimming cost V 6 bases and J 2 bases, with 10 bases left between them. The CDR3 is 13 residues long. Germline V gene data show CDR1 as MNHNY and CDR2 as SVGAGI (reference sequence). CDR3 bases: TGTGCCAGCAGGATACAGGAAAACTATGGCTACACCTTC. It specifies CASRIQENYGYTF.

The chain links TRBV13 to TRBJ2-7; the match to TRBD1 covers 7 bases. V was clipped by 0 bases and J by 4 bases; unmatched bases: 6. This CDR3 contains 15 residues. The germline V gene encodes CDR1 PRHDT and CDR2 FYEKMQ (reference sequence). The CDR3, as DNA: TGTGCCAGCAGCTTAGGGACAGGGAGAGGTTACGAGCAGTACTTC. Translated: CASSLGTGRGYEQYF.

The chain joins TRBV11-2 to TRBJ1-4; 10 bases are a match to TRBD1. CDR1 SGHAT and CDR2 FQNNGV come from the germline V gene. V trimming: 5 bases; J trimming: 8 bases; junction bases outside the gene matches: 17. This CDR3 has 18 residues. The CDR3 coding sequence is TGTGCCAGCAGCGCTTCCTACTTCCCGACAGGGGGCTTAGAAAAACTGTTTTTT. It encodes CASSASYFPTGGLEKLFF.

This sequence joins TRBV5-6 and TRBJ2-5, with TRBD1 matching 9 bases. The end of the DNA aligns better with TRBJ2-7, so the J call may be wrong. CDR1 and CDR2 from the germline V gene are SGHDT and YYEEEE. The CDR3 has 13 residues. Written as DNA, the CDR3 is TGTGCCAGCAACGACAGGGGGGCCCACGAGCAGTACTTC. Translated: CASNDRGAHEQYF.

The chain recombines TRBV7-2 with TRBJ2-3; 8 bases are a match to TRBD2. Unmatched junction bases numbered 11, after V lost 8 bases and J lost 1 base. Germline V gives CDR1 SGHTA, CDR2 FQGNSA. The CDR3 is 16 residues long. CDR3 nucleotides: TGTGCCAGCGAACCCCCGGGGGGGGTACGCACAGATACGCAGTATTTT. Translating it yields CASEPPGGVRTDTQYF.